Presented here are 26 T cell receptor beta chains from one specimen sequenced in a study of PD-1 blockade in mismatch repair-deficient tumors. Clones were read by immunoSEQ multiplex PCR, and TCRdb kept only the in-frame ones, dropping some. Of under 75,000 clones in the sample, approximately 89% were seen once. Source: peripheral blood, taken 52 weeks after starting pembrolizumab. The receptors here all came from an adult with mismatch repair-deficient cancer.

The chain links TRBV4-3 to TRBJ2-7; 7 nucleotides line up with TRBD1. The CDR3 runs to 14 residues. Germline CDR1 and CDR2: LGHNA and YSLEER. V was clipped by 0 bases and J by 7 bases; unmatched bases: 6. The CDR3 region is CASSQETGVGEQYF. CDR3 bases: TGCGCCAGCAGCCAAGAAACAGGGGTCGGGGAGCAGTACTTC.

This chain connects TRBV4-1 to TRBJ1-6, with TRBD1 matching over 7 bases. Germline V gene lookup returns CDR1 MGHRA and CDR2 YSYEKL. V dropped 2 bases and J dropped 7; count of bases not matched to a gene: 8. The length of the CDR3 is 16 residues. The CDR3 DNA reads TGCGCCAGCAGCCAATACGCGTACAGGGGAAATTCACCCCTCCACTTT. Translation gives CASSQYAYRGNSPLHF.

The CDR3 DNA reads as TGTGCCAGCAGTTACTCGACAGGGTCGGTTAGCTACGAGCAGTACTTC. As protein: CASSYSTGSVSYEQYF. The rearrangement joins TRBV6-5 to TRBJ2-7; 7 positions agree with TRBD1. Germline V gives CDR1 MNHEY, CDR2 SVGAGI. V lost 0 bases to trimming and J lost 3 bases; unmatched junction nucleotides: 8. The CDR3 length is 16 residues.

The rearrangement joins TRBV7-8 to TRBJ1-1; 7 nucleotides match TRBD1. Germline lookup yields CDR1 SGHVS and CDR2 FQNEAQ. The CDR3 is 14 amino acids. V trimming: 5 bases; J trimming: 0 bases; junction bases outside the gene matches: 3. The chain's CDR3 is CASSPGQVNTEAFF. CDR3 sequence (DNA): TGTGCCAGCAGCCCCGGACAGGTGAACACTGAAGCTTTCTTT.

V is TRBV7-9 and J is TRBJ2-1, with unresolved D. CDR1 is SEHNR, CDR2 FQNEAQ, per germline (reference sequence). V lost 1 base and J 8 bases, leaving 15 bases between the germline ends. This CDR3 is 15 amino acids long. CDR3 protein: CASSLGVASPDEQFF. The CDR3 nucleotides are TGTGCCAGCAGCTTAGGGGTCGCGTCCCCCGATGAGCAGTTCTTC.

This chain uses TRBV2 with TRBJ2-7; possible D gene TRBD1, 5 bases. Germline CDR1 reads SNHLY; CDR2 reads FYNNEI. There are 12 residues in the CDR3. Trimming left V 6 bases short and J 5 bases short, with 11 bases between. The CDR3 here is CASSSGFHEQYF. The CDR3 nucleotides are TGTGCCAGCAGCTCAGGGTTCCACGAGCAGTACTTC.

V gene TRBV9 combines with J gene TRBJ1-1; no firm D call. Germline lookup yields CDR1 SGDLS and CDR2 YYNGEE. The V end lost 4 bases, the J end lost 1 base, and 8 bases lay between the germline ends. The CDR3 sequence is 13 residues long. CDR3 coding DNA: TGTGCCAGCAGCACATCACAGAACACTGAAGCTTTCTTT. Its translation: CASSTSQNTEAFF.

This clone was counted once. The chain carries TRBV5-1 and TRBJ2-7; maybe TRBD1 (7 bases). The V end was cut by 0 bases, the J end by 3 bases, with 13 bases between. The CDR3 extends over 15 amino acids. Germline values: CDR1 SGHRS, CDR2 YFSETQ. DNA for the CDR3: TGCGCCAGCAGCTTGGGCCCAGGGGGGAGCTACGAGCAGTACTTC. Its protein is CASSLGPGGSYEQYF.

The V and J genes are TRBV4-1 and TRBJ1-4; D is unclear. The V gene lost 0 bases and the J gene lost 0 bases, with 17 bases spanning the gap. Germline lookup yields CDR1 MGHRA and CDR2 YSYEKL. The CDR3 consists of 19 residues. The CDR3: CASSQEFAETYATNEKLFF. The CDR3 nucleotides are TGCGCCAGCAGCCAAGAATTCGCAGAGACCTATGCAACTAATGAAAAACTGTTTTTT.

The V call is TRBV4-1, the J call TRBJ1-1; no reliable D call. Germline V gene data show CDR1 as MGHRA and CDR2 as YSYEKL. V was shortened by 2 bases and J by 4 bases, with 8 bases between the two germline ends. This CDR3 is built from 13 residues. For the CDR3, the DNA is TGCGCCAGCAGCCAACCCATGGGCACTGAAGCTTTCTTT. Its protein is CASSQPMGTEAFF.

J is TRBJ2-5 and V is TRBV25-1, with D hard to call. The CDR3 runs to 11 residues. V was trimmed by 8 bases and J by 4 bases, leaving 8 bases between them. In germline, CDR1 is MGHDK, CDR2 SYGVNS. CDR3 DNA: TGTGCCAGCGGGGTAGGAGAGACCCAGTACTTC. Its protein is CASGVGETQYF.

This chain uses TRBV4-1 with TRBJ2-5, with D possibly TRBD2 on 5 matching bases. With 0 bases removed from V and 2 bases from J, the gap between germline ends came to 13 bases. Germline lookup yields CDR1 MGHRA and CDR2 YSYEKL. CDR3 size: 16 residues. The CDR3 DNA reads as TGCGCCAGCAGCCAAGAAGAGCTAGCCGGGCAAGAGACCCAGTACTTC. It codes for CASSQEELAGQETQYF.

The V and J genes are TRBV5-1 and TRBJ2-7; 7 bases agree with TRBD1. Unmatched junction bases numbered 9, after V lost 4 bases and J lost 2 bases. This CDR3 has 15 amino acids. Germline V gives CDR1 SGHRS, CDR2 YFSETQ. The chain's CDR3 is CASSVTGTEPYEQYF. In DNA form, the CDR3 reads TGCGCCAGCAGCGTCACCGGGACAGAACCCTACGAGCAGTACTTC.

The V gene is TRBV18, the J gene TRBJ1-3; 7 nucleotides agree with TRBD1. There are 14 residues in the CDR3. In germline, CDR1 is KGHSH, CDR2 LQKENI. Unmatched junction bases numbered 2, after V lost 6 bases and J lost 0 bases. The CDR3 bases are TGTGCCAGCTCCACAGGGGTCTCTGGAAACACCATATATTTT. It encodes CASSTGVSGNTIYF.

The CDR3 coding sequence is TGTGCCAGCAGTTTTGACGGGGGGCGCTTCTATGGCTACACCTTC. It translates to CASSFDGGRFYGYTF. This sequence joins TRBV6-5 and TRBJ1-2; possible D gene TRBD1, 6 bases. V was clipped by 4 bases and J by 4 bases, with 16 bases between them. CDR3 length equals 15 residues. Germline values: CDR1 MNHEY, CDR2 SVGAGI.

This clone has only one observation. This rearrangement joins TRBV7-6 to TRBJ2-1; 7 bases are a match to TRBD2. V lost 1 base and J lost 7; bases outside the gene matches: 13. The germline gives CDR1 SGHVS, CDR2 FNYEAQ. CDR3 size: 17 residues. DNA of the CDR3: TGTGCCAGCAGCTTAGTCCCGCCTAGCGGACCTAGAAATGAGCAGTTCTTC. Protein sequence: CASSLVPPSGPRNEQFF.

V and J are TRBV7-8 and TRBJ2-5, with D possibly TRBD1 on 6 matching bases. V was clipped by 2 bases and J by 4 bases, with 14 bases between them. This CDR3 is 15 amino acids long. Germline assignment: CDR1 SGHVS and CDR2 FQNEAQ. Written as DNA, the CDR3 is TGTGCCAGCAGCTTAAACAGGGCCATCGGAGAGACCCAGTACTTC. Its translation is CASSLNRAIGETQYF. The variable domain in full, with the rest retrieved from reference TRBV7-8 and TRBJ2-5, is GAGVSQSPRYKVAKRGQDVALRCDPISGHVSLFWYQQALGQGPEFLTYFQNEAQLDKSGLPSDRFFAERPEGSVSTLKIQRTQQEDSAVYLCASSLNRAIGETQYFGPGTRLLVL.

This chain uses TRBV29-1 with TRBJ1-3, with unresolved D. In germline, CDR1 is SQVTM, CDR2 ANQGSEA. V was cut by 6 bases and J by 4 bases, with 10 bases left in between. This CDR3 region has 12 residues. CDR3 amino acids: CSVGGAGNTIYF. In nucleotides, the CDR3 is TGCAGCGTGGGCGGCGCAGGAAACACCATATATTTT.

The rearrangement links TRBV25-1 to TRBJ2-7; D possibly corresponds to TRBD2 (6 bases). Deletions cut 10 bases from V and 3 bases from J, with 22 bases between. The germline gives CDR1 MGHDK, CDR2 SYGVNS. The length of the CDR3 is 15 residues. CDR3 sequence reads: CAIGGNGNPNYEQYF. The CDR3 coding sequence is TGTGCCATCGGCGGGAACGGGAACCCCAACTACGAGCAGTACTTC.

The chain carries TRBV6-5 and TRBJ2-7; D gene ambiguous. The CDR3 runs to 16 residues. The germline gives CDR1 MNHEY, CDR2 SVGAGI. V shed 0 bases and J shed 0 bases, with 12 bases lying between them. The CDR3 loop is CASSYSRGTSSYEQYF. In nucleotides, the CDR3 is TGTGCCAGCAGTTACTCGCGCGGCACCAGCTCCTACGAGCAGTACTTC.

The chain is built from TRBV7-9 and TRBJ2-3; 12 bases are a match to TRBD2. Trimming cost V 5 bases and J 4 bases; bases outside gene matches: 1. The germline CDR1 and CDR2 sequences are SEHNR and FQNEAQ (reference sequence). The CDR3 is made up of 14 amino acids. CDR3 loop: CASSPSGRADTQYF. The CDR3 nucleotides are TGTGCCAGCAGCCCTAGCGGGAGGGCAGATACGCAGTATTTT. The complete variable domain, with remaining parts taken from reference TRBV7-9 and TRBJ2-3, reads DTGVSQNPRHKITKRGQNVTFRCDPISEHNRLYWYRQTLGQGPEFLTYFQNEAQLEKSRLLSDRFSAERPKGSFSTLEIQRTEQGDSAMYLCASSPSGRADTQYFGPGTRLTVL.

This sequence joins TRBV30 and TRBJ1-2; D is unclear. The ends were cut back, 4 bases at V and 4 bases at J, with 25 bases in the middle. The germline V gene encodes CDR1 GTSNPN and CDR2 SVGIG (reference sequence). This CDR3 has 17 amino acids. The chain's CDR3 is CAWTRLTREPVIYGYTF. As DNA, the CDR3 is TGTGCCTGGACCAGATTAACTCGGGAACCCGTCATCTATGGCTACACCTTC. Full variable domain (remainder filled in from reference TRBV30 and TRBJ1-2): SQTIHQWPATLVQPVGSPLSLECTVEGTSNPNLYWYRQAAGRGLQLLFYSVGIGQISSEVPQNLSASRPQDRQFILSSKKLLLSDSGFYLCAWTRLTREPVIYGYTFGSGTRLTVV.

V usage is TRBV4-1 and J usage is TRBJ2-2; 8 bases are a match to TRBD2. The germline V gene encodes CDR1 MGHRA and CDR2 YSYEKL. CDR3 length: 17 amino acids. Germline trimming cut 0 bases from V and 0 bases from J; bases unmatched to any gene: 3. The CDR3 sequence: CASSQEPGLANTGELFF. The CDR3 DNA is TGCGCCAGCAGCCAAGAGCCGGGACTAGCGAACACCGGGGAGCTGTTTTTT.

The V and J genes are TRBV10-3 and TRBJ2-6, with 8 bases lining up with TRBD2. CDR1 ENHRY and CDR2 SYGVKD come from the germline V gene. This CDR3 is built from 18 residues. Germline trimming cut 3 bases from V and 0 bases from J; bases unmatched to any gene: 7. The CDR3 coding sequence is TGTGCCATCAGTGAACGGGAGGGGCGGTCCTCTGGGGCCAACGTCCTGACTTTC. It translates to CAISEREGRSSGANVLTF.

The V gene is TRBV14, the J gene TRBJ2-7, with 7 bases that match TRBD2. V dropped 1 base and J dropped 3; count of bases not matched to a gene: 3. Germline V CDR1 and CDR2: SGHDN, FVKESK. The CDR3 is made up of 14 amino acids. DNA for the CDR3: TGTGCCAGCAGCCAAGCCCAGCGGGGCTACGAGCAGTACTTC. This gives the protein CASSQAQRGYEQYF.

The V call is TRBV6-5, the J call TRBJ1-2; the D is unclear. The ends were cut back, 0 bases at V and 7 bases at J, with 9 bases in the middle. CDR3 size: 13 residues. Germline loops: CDR1 MNHEY, CDR2 SVGAGI. Here the CDR3 DNA reads TGTGCCAGCAGTTACTCCCGGATCTCTGGCTACACCTTC. Its translation: CASSYSRISGYTF.